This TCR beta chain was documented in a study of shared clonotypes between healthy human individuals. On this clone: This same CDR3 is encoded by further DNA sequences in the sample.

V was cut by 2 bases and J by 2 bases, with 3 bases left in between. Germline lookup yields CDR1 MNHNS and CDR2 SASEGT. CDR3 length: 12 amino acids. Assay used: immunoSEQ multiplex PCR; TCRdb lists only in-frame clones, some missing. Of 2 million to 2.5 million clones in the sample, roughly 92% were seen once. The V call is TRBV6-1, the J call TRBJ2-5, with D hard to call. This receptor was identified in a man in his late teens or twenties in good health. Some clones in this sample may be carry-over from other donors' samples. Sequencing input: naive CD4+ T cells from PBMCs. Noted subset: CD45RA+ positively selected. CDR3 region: CASSESQETQYF. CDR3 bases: TGTGCCAGCAGTGAATCACAAGAGACCCAGTACTTC.